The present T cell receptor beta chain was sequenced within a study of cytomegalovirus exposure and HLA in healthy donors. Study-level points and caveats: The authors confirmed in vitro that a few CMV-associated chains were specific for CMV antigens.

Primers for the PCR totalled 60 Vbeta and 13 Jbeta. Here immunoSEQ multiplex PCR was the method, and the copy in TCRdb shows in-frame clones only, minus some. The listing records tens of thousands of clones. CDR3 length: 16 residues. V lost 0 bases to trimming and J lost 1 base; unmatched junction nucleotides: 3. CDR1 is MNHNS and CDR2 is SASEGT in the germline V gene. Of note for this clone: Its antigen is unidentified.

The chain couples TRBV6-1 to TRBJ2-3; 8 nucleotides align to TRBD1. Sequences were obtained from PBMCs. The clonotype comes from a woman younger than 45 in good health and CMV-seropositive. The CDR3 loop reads CASSEAPGQGTDTQYF. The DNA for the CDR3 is TGTGCCAGCAGTGAAGCGCCGGGACAGGGCACAGATACGCAGTATTTT.